The 8 T cell receptor beta chains in this list originate from one sample, sequenced in a study of brain T cells in children with intractable seizures. Repertoires were generated with immunoSEQ multiplex PCR, while TCRdb's copy carries only in-frame clones and drops some. The repertoire consists of roughly 80,000 clones, with approximately 94% occurring once and the leading ten covering approximately 1.5%. The material sequenced was peripheral blood, taken at surgery. The receptors shown here come from a boy in the first two years of life with tuberous sclerosis and intractable seizures.

The J gene is TRBJ2-1, the V gene TRBV6-2 or TRBV6-3; 9 bases agree with TRBD1. CDR3 length: 16 residues. The germline V gene has CDR1 MNHEY and CDR2 SVGEGT. The V gene end was trimmed by 5 bases and the J gene end by 1 base; junction bases not matched to a gene: 6. The CDR3 DNA reads TGTGCCAGCAGTGTAACAGGGGGCCGGTCCTACAATGAGCAGTTCTTC. Its protein is CASSVTGGRSYNEQFF.

The rearrangement joins TRBV24-1 to TRBJ2-2, with 14 bases lining up with TRBD2. Germline loops: CDR1 KGHDR, CDR2 SFDVKD. V shed 4 bases and J 6 bases; nucleotides not matched to a gene: 6. The CDR3 length is 17 residues. CDR3 nucleotide sequence: TGTGCCACCAGTGAGCCCGGGACTAGCGGGAGATCCGGGGAGCTGTTTTTT. Protein sequence: CATSEPGTSGRSGELFF.

This chain uses TRBV20-1 with TRBJ1-4; D not certain. V lost 7 bases and J lost 5, with 8 bases in between. The CDR3 is 11 amino acids. Germline CDR1 reads DFQATT; CDR2 reads SNEGSKA (reference sequence). The DNA of the CDR3 is TGCAGTGTACCGCCCAATGAAAAACTGTTTTTT. Encoded protein: CSVPPNEKLFF.

This clone came up once. The chain combines TRBV6-4 with TRBJ2-6; D is perhaps TRBD1 (5 bases). With 0 bases removed from V and 2 bases from J, the gap between germline ends came to 8 bases. Germline V gives CDR1 MRHNA, CDR2 SNTAGT. This CDR3 comprises 16 residues. The CDR3 loop is CASSDSTVPGANVLTF. For the CDR3, the DNA is TGTGCCAGCAGTGACTCGACAGTCCCTGGGGCCAACGTCCTGACTTTC.

The chain employs TRBV20-1 and TRBJ2-3; D unclear. V lost 7 bases, J lost 7 bases, and 9 bases lay in between. Germline loops: CDR1 DFQATT, CDR2 SNEGSKA (reference sequence). This CDR3 has 10 amino acids. The CDR3, as DNA: TGCAGTGGGGGTCGGTATACGCAGTATTTT. It translates to CSGGRYTQYF.

J is TRBJ1-1 and V is TRBV29-1, with 7 bases identical to TRBD1. The CDR3 has 15 residues. V trimming: 6 bases; J trimming: 4 bases; junction bases outside the gene matches: 14. The germline CDR1 and CDR2 sequences are SQVTM and ANQGSEA. CDR3 coding DNA: TGCAGCGTCGACCCGAACAGGGGTCCGGGCACTGAAGCTTTCTTT. Protein product: CSVDPNRGPGTEAFF.

J is TRBJ1-5 and V is TRBV27; TRBD1 is a possible D gene (5 bases). Germline CDR1 and CDR2: MNHEY and SMNVEV (reference sequence). CDR3 size: 13 residues. V was clipped by 2 bases and J by 7 bases, with 9 bases between them. The chain's CDR3 is CASSLRQGQPQHF. Here the CDR3 DNA reads TGTGCCAGCAGTTTACGGCAGGGACAGCCCCAGCATTTT.

The chain recombines TRBV30 with TRBJ2-7; 7 bases agree with TRBD1. The J segment lost 2 bases and the V segment lost 8 bases, leaving 12 bases of the junction unmatched. CDR3 length: 14 residues. The V gene's germline CDR1 is GTSNPN and CDR2 SVGIG (reference sequence). CDR3 protein: CAGIRDSLAYEQYF. The CDR3 DNA sequence: TGTGCCGGGATTCGGGACAGTTTAGCCTACGAGCAGTACTTC.